This entry features one TCR beta chain sequence. A few counts support this clone. The antigen it recognizes is unknown. Per-nucleotide qualities are absent, and no much larger clonotype sits a single base away. These data come from a study of blood T cell repertoires in COVID-19 (dated by TCRdb to the early 2020s). Broadly, across the study: Samples from collaborators originated in the United States, Italy and Spain and spanned both the acute and convalescent phases of COVID-19. The repertoires were released in a freely available public database meant as a resource for research on the immune response to SARS-CoV-2. HLA class I and class II types, where available, came from metadata supplied by the sample provider rather than from assay-based typing. Samples were obtained from the ongoing ImmuneRACE study (first 160 participants) and from about 1,300 subjects provided by 6 global collaborators. The dataset comprised deeply sampled blood TCRbeta repertoires from subjects exposed to, actively infected with, or recovered from COVID-19. The sample metadata nearly always contained a de-identified subject ID, COVID-19 status, age in years and sex. The prospective study material was composed of cDNA or gDNA derived from T cells, B-cell-depleted T cells, or PBMCs.

One collaborating source in Seattle enrolled patients while the patients were actively infected and followed the patients over time throughout the course of disease. Whole blood was collected in K2EDTA tubes by collaborating institutions according to the institutions' own protocols. For TCRbeta analysis, collaborators shipped samples in one of three forms: frozen whole blood, isolated PBMCs, or DNA extracted from either of those sample types. TCRbeta CDR3 regions were amplified from genomic DNA using the immunoSEQ Assay, a bias-controlled multiplex PCR. The authors' analysis ran thus. Within the assay, amplification of reference gene primers was used to estimate how many nucleated cells each sample contained. Sequence reads were collapsed and filtered to measure the absolute abundance of every unique TCRbeta CDR3 rearrangement. Productive Simpson clonality was computed per sample as the square root of Simpson's diversity index over productive rearrangements. The table was pulled from immuneACCESS by TCRdb, which kept in-frame rearrangements only. Such tables lose some clones; where checked, under half of the loss comes from unresolved V genes, and the rest has no known cause. The V and J calls and clone size were taken over from that table, and D and trimming were inferred from the DNA. In all, the sample holds 200,000 to 250,000 clones, and about 88% of those were seen once. Together, the top ten hold roughly a tenth of the sample.

The study at large found these results: How much clinical and demographic metadata was included differed by source and by participant, and the metadata was provided uncurated.

In the germline V gene, CDR1 corresponds to SNHLY and CDR2 to FYNNEI. The junction shows trimming of 3 bases on V and 2 bases on J, and the gene matches do not reach 4 bases of it. The CDR3 numbers 15 residues from cysteine through phenylalanine. The sequence is cut down to CDR3 DNA, 45 bases in frame from base 1. Sequencing input: peripheral blood. This clonotype originated in a woman in her forties or fifties with COVID-19, enrolled during active disease. The V and J segments used are TRBV2 and TRBJ2-7; 10 bases in between match TRBD2. CDR3 sequence: CASSESGGATYEQYF. In nucleotides, the sequence is TGTGCCAGCAGTGAGAGCGGGGGGGCCACCTACGAGCAGTACTTC. The full variable domain, completed from the reference TRBV2 and TRBJ2-7 proteins outside the CDR3, reads EPEVTQTPSHQVTQMGQEVILRCVPISNHLYFYWYRQILGQKVEFLVSFYNNEISEKSEIFDDQFSVERPDGSNFTLKIRSTKLEDSAMYFCASSESGGATYEQYFGPGTRLTVT.